Below are 13 T cell receptor beta chains sequenced from a single sample in a study of OX40 agonist ivuxolimab in advanced cancers. Assay: immunoSEQ multiplex PCR; the TCRdb copy retains only in-frame clones and omits some. The sample consists of approximately 35,000 clones, under 90% of them appearing once. Specimen: CD4+ or CD8+ T cells sorted from blood, collected in a trial of the OX40 agonist ivuxolimab. These receptors came from an adult with an advanced solid tumor such as melanoma, head and neck, liver or kidney cancer.

The gene calls are TRBV19 and TRBJ2-7; 9 positions agree with TRBD1. Germline V gene data show CDR1 as LNHDA and CDR2 as SQIVND (reference sequence). This CDR3 has 13 amino acids. J gave up 4 bases and V 4 bases, and 2 bases lay outside the gene matches. The CDR3 coding sequence is TGTGCCAGTAGTAGGGGACAGGGATACGAGCAGTACTTC. As protein: CASSRGQGYEQYF.

This chain joins TRBV5-8 and TRBJ2-3; D is unresolved. The CDR3 contains 16 residues. Germline lookup yields CDR1 SGHTS and CDR2 YDEGEE. Trimming pared 0 bases from V and 4 bases from J, leaving 15 bases between. CDR3 region: CASSLAAPNPSDTQYF. The DNA of the CDR3 is TGTGCCAGCAGCTTGGCGGCCCCCAACCCATCAGATACGCAGTATTTT.

The chain uses TRBV19 and TRBJ2-1, with D maybe TRBD1 (6 bases). The CDR3 is made up of 15 amino acids. The germline gives CDR1 LNHDA, CDR2 SQIVND (reference sequence). The ends were cut back, 2 bases at V and 1 base at J, with 9 bases in the middle. The CDR3 DNA sequence: TGTGCCAGTAGTATATTTACAGGGTCCTACAATGAGCAGTTCTTC. Translated: CASSIFTGSYNEQFF. The full variable domain, rest sourced from reference TRBV19 and TRBJ2-1, is DGGITQSPKYLFRKEGQNVTLSCEQNLNHDAMYWYRQDPGQGLRLIYYSQIVNDFQKGDIAEGYSVSREKKESFPLTVTSAQKNPTAFYLCASSIFTGSYNEQFFGPGTRLTVL.

A single count supports this clone. This sequence joins TRBV11-3 and TRBJ2-5; 11 bases are a match to TRBD1. V shed 5 bases, J shed 4 bases, and the junction held 9 bases outside the gene matches. The CDR3 loop spans 16 amino acids. Germline-derived CDR1 and CDR2 are SGHNT and YENEEA. The CDR3 DNA is TGTGCCAGCAGCCCATGGGACAGGGGGAAAGCAGAGACCCAGTACTTC. Protein: CASSPWDRGKAETQYF.

The CDR3 sequence is CASSLADRVTHGYTF. For the CDR3, the DNA is TGTGCCAGCAGCTTGGCAGACAGGGTAACCCACGGCTACACCTTC. The chain employs TRBV5-5 and TRBJ1-2; 7 bases map to TRBD1. This CDR3 has 15 residues. V shed 0 bases and J 8 bases; nucleotides not matched to a gene: 10. Per the germline V gene, CDR1 is SGHKS and CDR2 is YYEKEE (reference sequence).

V usage is TRBV19 and J usage is TRBJ2-5; 10 nucleotides match TRBD2. The CDR3 sequence is 16 residues long. The germline gives CDR1 LNHDA, CDR2 SQIVND (reference sequence). Trimming removed 10 bases from V and 5 bases from J; junction bases left unmatched: 16. The CDR3 here is CATKGASGGWGETQYF. CDR3 nucleotides: TGTGCCACCAAGGGGGCTAGCGGGGGTTGGGGCGAGACCCAGTACTTC.

V gene TRBV7-6 combines with J gene TRBJ1-2; a possible D gene is TRBD1 (6 bases). Trimming removed 11 bases at V and 8 bases at J, with 18 bases between. Germline-derived CDR1 and CDR2 are SGHVS and FNYEAQ. This CDR3 spans 12 amino acids. The CDR3 reads CAPDNRDLGYTF. CDR3 DNA sequence: TGTGCCCCTGACAACAGGGACTTGGGCTACACCTTC.

V gene TRBV10-3 combines with J gene TRBJ2-7, with 9 positions matching TRBD1. Trimming removed 1 base from V and 3 bases from J; junction bases left unmatched: 4. CDR3 length: 15 residues. Germline V gene data show CDR1 as ENHRY and CDR2 as SYGVKD. The CDR3 DNA sequence: TGTGCCATCAGTGAGTTGGGACAGGGATTCTACGAGCAGTACTTC. This encodes CAISELGQGFYEQYF.

In this sample, this clone turned up a few times. V and J are TRBV6-5 and TRBJ2-3; 12 bases agree with TRBD2. V shed 6 bases and J 6 bases; nucleotides not matched to a gene: 7. The CDR3 spans 15 residues. Per germline, CDR1 MNHEY and CDR2 SVGAGI. The CDR3 bases are TGTGCCAGCAGCTTACTAGCGGGGGGCGGGGATACGCAGTATTTT. Translating it yields CASSLLAGGGDTQYF.

This clone has a handful of counts. This chain links TRBV27 with TRBJ2-7, with TRBD2 matching over 11 bases. V lost 3 bases to trimming and J lost 0 bases; unmatched junction nucleotides: 1. Germline lookup yields CDR1 MNHEY and CDR2 SMNVEV (reference sequence). CDR3 length: 15 residues. The chain's CDR3 is CASSLTSGTSYEQYF. The CDR3 DNA reads as TGTGCCAGCAGTTTGACTAGCGGGACCTCCTACGAGCAGTACTTC.

The V gene is TRBV11-3, the J gene TRBJ2-1; 10 bases agree with TRBD2. From germline, CDR1 is SGHNT and CDR2 YENEEA. The CDR3 is 18 amino acids. V shed 2 bases and J 4 bases; nucleotides not matched to a gene: 11. The CDR3 sequence is CASSLIPVLAGPYNEQFF. As DNA, the CDR3 is TGTGCCAGCAGCTTAATCCCTGTACTAGCGGGACCTTACAATGAGCAGTTCTTC.

V and J are TRBV19 and TRBJ2-7; maybe TRBD2 (5 bases). Between the trimmed V and J ends, which lost 6 bases and 5 bases, there was a span of 14 bases. The CDR3 spans 13 residues. CDR1 is LNHDA, CDR2 SQIVND, per germline (reference sequence). CDR3 DNA sequence: TGTGCCAGTAGCGATATACCCGGGGACGAGCAGTACTTC. Protein sequence: CASSDIPGDEQYF.

This clone was seen a single time. The chain employs TRBV11-2 and TRBJ2-5; D not resolved. Germline V gives CDR1 SGHAT, CDR2 FQNNGV. The CDR3 totals 14 residues. Between the trimmed V and J ends, which lost 0 bases and 4 bases, there was a span of 9 bases. The CDR3: CASSLEGWRETQYF. In DNA form, the CDR3 reads TGTGCCAGCAGCTTAGAGGGGTGGCGAGAGACCCAGTACTTC.